This TCR beta chain was captured in a study of shared clonotypes between healthy human individuals. The study, taken as a whole, reports: The study's rarefaction showed incomplete sorted-subset sequencing despite large depth.

TCRdb's copy holds only in-frame clones and misses some; the assay was immunoSEQ multiplex PCR. This table holds 2,500,000 or so clones, approximately 94% found once. A remark on this clone: The antigen remains undetermined.

Germline V CDR1 and CDR2: GTSNPN, SVGIG (reference sequence). The CDR3 spans 13 residues. Trimming removed 5 bases from V and 5 bases from J; junction bases left unmatched: 6. The rearrangement links TRBV30 to TRBJ2-3; TRBD2 matches 8 bases. The sequencing sample was made of naive CD4+ T cells sorted from blood. The subset: CD45RA+ positively selected. This receptor was identified in a man between 18 and 35 years old in good health. Here the CDR3 reads CAWSGGAVDTQYF. In DNA, the CDR3 is TGTGCCTGGTCCGGGGGGGCCGTAGATACGCAGTATTTT.